This is a list of T cell receptor beta chains from one sample in a study of blood T cell repertoires in COVID-19. Only in-frame clones appear in the TCRdb table, and some are missing; sequencing was by immunoSEQ multiplex PCR. The sample lists under 200,000 clones; about 80% were seen once. Sequenced: PBMCs or T cells enriched from blood (not recorded which). Receptors originate from a woman aged 55 to 70 who had recovered from COVID-19. Each CDR3 is given with its conserved first and last residue. A D gene is named only where the DNA matches it firmly. Rows may omit the clone size; those that give it use once, few, many or a size class.

v_gene: TRBV5-1; abundance: -; j_gene: TRBJ2-3; d_gene: TRBD2; CDR3aa: CASSQIAGGTDTQYF; CDR3nt: TGCGCCAGCAGCCAAATAGCGGGGGGCACAGATACGCAGTATTTT
v_gene: TRBV9; abundance: few; j_gene: TRBJ2-2; d_gene: TRBD2; CDR3aa: CASRGGQGSTGELFF; CDR3nt: TGTGCCAGCAGGGGAGGGCAGGGATCCACCGGGGAGCTGTTTTTT
v_gene: TRBV5-1; abundance: -; j_gene: TRBJ1-1; d_gene: -; CDR3aa: CASRREPNTEAFF; CDR3nt: TGCGCCAGCAGGAGAGAGCCGAACACTGAAGCTTTCTTT
v_gene: TRBV11-2; abundance: -; j_gene: TRBJ2-1; d_gene: -; CDR3aa: CASSLDGGGGNEQFF; CDR3nt: TGTGCCAGCAGCTTAGATGGAGGGGGCGGCAATGAGCAGTTCTTC
v_gene: TRBV5-6; abundance: -; j_gene: TRBJ1-2; d_gene: -; CDR3aa: CASSYRAGAGGYTF; CDR3nt: TGTGCCAGCAGCTATAGGGCAGGGGCAGGCGGCTACACCTTC
v_gene: TRBV13; abundance: -; j_gene: TRBJ1-1; d_gene: -; CDR3aa: CASSLAPGNTEAFF; CDR3nt: TGTGCCAGCAGCTTAGCTCCAGGGAACACTGAAGCTTTCTTT
v_gene: TRBV2; abundance: -; j_gene: TRBJ2-7; d_gene: -; CDR3aa: CASSVDGGYEQYF; CDR3nt: TGTGCCAGCAGCGTAGACGGAGGCTACGAGCAGTACTTC
v_gene: TRBV5-1; abundance: few; j_gene: TRBJ1-1; d_gene: -; CDR3aa: CASSLDRNTEAFF; CDR3nt: TGCGCCAGCAGCCTTGACAGGAACACTGAAGCTTTCTTT
v_gene: TRBV18; abundance: once; j_gene: TRBJ2-7; d_gene: TRBD1; CDR3aa: CASSPFGDRGREQYF; CDR3nt: TGTGCCAGCTCACCGTTCGGGGACAGGGGGCGCGAGCAGTACTTC
v_gene: TRBV7-8; abundance: -; j_gene: TRBJ1-2; d_gene: -; CDR3aa: CASSLTLLTGGYTF; CDR3nt: TGTGCCAGCAGCCTGACACTCTTGACAGGCGGCTACACCTTC
v_gene: TRBV2; abundance: -; j_gene: TRBJ1-1; d_gene: TRBD1; CDR3aa: CASSYRDRCAF; CDR3nt: TGTGCCAGCAGTTACCGGGACAGGTGCGCCTTT
v_gene: TRBV7-9; abundance: -; j_gene: TRBJ2-4; d_gene: -; CDR3aa: CASSLSPQAGQAKNIQYF; CDR3nt: TGTGCCAGCAGCTTATCCCCCCAGGCGGGACAGGCCAAAAACATTCAGTACTTC
v_gene: TRBV27; abundance: -; j_gene: TRBJ1-2; d_gene: -; CDR3aa: CASSRERGPGYTF; CDR3nt: TGTGCCAGCAGTAGAGAACGAGGCCCTGGCTACACCTTC
v_gene: TRBV2; abundance: -; j_gene: TRBJ1-1; d_gene: TRBD1; CDR3aa: CASRDEQGTNTEAFF; CDR3nt: TGTGCCAGCAGGGATGAACAGGGGACGAACACTGAAGCTTTCTTT
v_gene: TRBV6-5; abundance: -; j_gene: TRBJ1-1; d_gene: -; CDR3aa: CASRFPGAEAFF; CDR3nt: TGTGCCAGCAGGTTCCCTGGAGCAGAAGCTTTCTTT
v_gene: TRBV30; abundance: -; j_gene: TRBJ2-5; d_gene: -; CDR3aa: CAWSREATATQYF; CDR3nt: TGTGCCTGGAGTCGAGAGGCGACGGCGACCCAGTACTTC
v_gene: TRBV11-2; abundance: -; j_gene: TRBJ1-4; d_gene: TRBD1; CDR3aa: CASSWDRGNEKLFF; CDR3nt: TGTGCCAGCAGCTGGGACAGGGGTAATGAAAAACTGTTTTTT
v_gene: TRBV18; abundance: -; j_gene: TRBJ1-5; d_gene: -; CDR3aa: CASSGQNSNQPQHF; CDR3nt: TGTGCCAGCTCAGGTCAGAATAGCAATCAGCCCCAGCATTTT
v_gene: TRBV9; abundance: few; j_gene: TRBJ1-2; d_gene: TRBD1; CDR3aa: CASSRTGGAYGYTF; CDR3nt: TGTGCCAGCAGCAGGACAGGGGGCGCCTATGGCTACACCTTC
v_gene: TRBV25-1; abundance: -; j_gene: TRBJ1-1; d_gene: -; CDR3aa: CASSGIRGDTEAFF; CDR3nt: TGTGCCAGCAGTGGAATCAGGGGCGACACTGAAGCTTTCTTT
v_gene: TRBV7-9; abundance: few; j_gene: TRBJ1-1; d_gene: -; CDR3aa: CASSLVPGHPNTEAFF; CDR3nt: TGTGCCAGCAGCTTAGTTCCGGGACACCCAAACACTGAAGCTTTCTTT
v_gene: TRBV5-1; abundance: -; j_gene: TRBJ1-4; d_gene: TRBD1; CDR3aa: CASSPYQGGNEKLFF; CDR3nt: TGCGCCAGCAGCCCATATCAGGGGGGAAATGAAAAACTGTTTTTT
v_gene: TRBV5-4; abundance: -; j_gene: TRBJ1-2; d_gene: -; CDR3aa: CASSLVSGADGYTF; CDR3nt: TGTGCCAGCAGCTTGGTCTCGGGAGCGGATGGCTACACCTTC
v_gene: TRBV19; abundance: -; j_gene: TRBJ1-2; d_gene: -; CDR3aa: CASRGGVGTPLAGYTF; CDR3nt: TGTGCCAGTAGAGGCGGGGTAGGGACCCCCTTGGCGGGCTACACCTTC
v_gene: TRBV11-2; abundance: -; j_gene: TRBJ2-1; d_gene: TRBD2; CDR3aa: CASSLGGGNEQFF; CDR3nt: TGTGCCAGCAGCTTAGGCGGGGGGAATGAGCAGTTCTTC
v_gene: TRBV25-1; abundance: -; j_gene: TRBJ1-1; d_gene: -; CDR3aa: CASFTGVNTEAFF; CDR3nt: TGTGCCAGCTTTACAGGAGTGAACACTGAAGCTTTCTTT
v_gene: TRBV18; abundance: once; j_gene: TRBJ1-1; d_gene: -; CDR3aa: CASSPPSLDSAEAFF; CDR3nt: TGTGCCAGCTCACCACCCAGCCTCGACTCTGCTGAAGCTTTCTTT
v_gene: TRBV19; abundance: -; j_gene: TRBJ1-2; d_gene: TRBD1; CDR3aa: CASISFRQGRYGYTF; CDR3nt: TGTGCCAGTATTTCCTTCAGACAGGGACGCTATGGCTACACCTTC
v_gene: TRBV4-2; abundance: -; j_gene: TRBJ2-7; d_gene: -; CDR3aa: CASSRGQLNYEQYF; CDR3nt: TGTGCCAGCAGCCGCGGACAGTTAAATTACGAGCAGTACTTC
v_gene: TRBV28; abundance: -; j_gene: TRBJ2-5; d_gene: TRBD2; CDR3aa: CASSSLGLAVQETQYF; CDR3nt: TGTGCCAGCAGTTCACTCGGACTAGCGGTCCAAGAGACCCAGTACTTC
v_gene: TRBV24-1; abundance: -; j_gene: TRBJ2-1; d_gene: TRBD2; CDR3aa: CATSDATSGGGNEQFF; CDR3nt: TGTGCCACCAGTGACGCCACTAGCGGGGGGGGCAATGAGCAGTTCTTC
v_gene: TRBV19; abundance: -; j_gene: TRBJ2-1; d_gene: TRBD2; CDR3aa: CASRGGTEAESYNEQFF; CDR3nt: TGTGCCAGTAGGGGAGGGACGGAAGCAGAATCCTACAATGAGCAGTTCTTC
v_gene: TRBV4-1; abundance: -; j_gene: TRBJ1-2; d_gene: TRBD1; CDR3aa: CASSQIMGQGNGYTF; CDR3nt: TGCGCCAGCAGCCAAATTATGGGACAGGGTAATGGCTACACCTTC
v_gene: TRBV11-2; abundance: -; j_gene: TRBJ2-5; d_gene: -; CDR3aa: CASSLAGGRETQYF; CDR3nt: TGTGCCAGCAGCTTAGCGGGGGGCCGAGAGACCCAGTACTTC
v_gene: TRBV6-5; abundance: -; j_gene: TRBJ1-1; d_gene: TRBD1; CDR3aa: CASSSDRAVTEAFF; CDR3nt: TGTGCCAGCAGTTCGGACAGGGCGGTCACTGAAGCTTTCTTT
v_gene: TRBV19; abundance: -; j_gene: TRBJ2-5; d_gene: TRBD2; CDR3aa: CASRRPGRGGIETQYF; CDR3nt: TGTGCCAGTCGGCGGCCAGGGCGGGGGGGCATCGAGACCCAGTACTTC
v_gene: TRBV12-3/TRBV12-4; abundance: -; j_gene: TRBJ2-1; d_gene: -; CDR3aa: CASSRGGVREQFF; CDR3nt: TGTGCCAGCAGTAGGGGAGGCGTGAGGGAGCAGTTCTTC
v_gene: TRBV18; abundance: -; j_gene: TRBJ1-6; d_gene: TRBD1; CDR3aa: CASSPGTGPARSPLHF; CDR3nt: TGTGCCAGCTCACCCGGGACAGGGCCAGCACGGTCACCCCTCCACTTT
v_gene: TRBV5-8; abundance: -; j_gene: TRBJ2-7; d_gene: -; CDR3aa: CASSLLYFEYEQYF; CDR3nt: TGTGCCAGCAGCTTGCTGTACTTCGAGTACGAGCAGTACTTC
v_gene: TRBV7-8; abundance: -; j_gene: TRBJ2-5; d_gene: TRBD2; CDR3aa: CASSLALMGGGASETQYF; CDR3nt: TGTGCCAGCAGCTTAGCTCTAATGGGCGGGGGGGCCTCAGAGACCCAGTACTTC
v_gene: TRBV9; abundance: -; j_gene: TRBJ1-4; d_gene: -; CDR3aa: CASSVSGGVKEKLFF; CDR3nt: TGTGCCAGCAGCGTAAGCGGGGGGGTAAAGGAAAAACTGTTTTTT
v_gene: TRBV5-6; abundance: -; j_gene: TRBJ2-7; d_gene: -; CDR3aa: CASSLVGQYYEQYF; CDR3nt: TGTGCCAGCAGCTTGGTAGGACAATACTACGAGCAGTACTTC
v_gene: TRBV19; abundance: -; j_gene: TRBJ2-7; d_gene: TRBD1; CDR3aa: CASSNWGQAPEQYF; CDR3nt: TGTGCCAGTAGTAATTGGGGACAGGCCCCCGAGCAGTACTTC
v_gene: TRBV29-1; abundance: -; j_gene: TRBJ1-2; d_gene: -; CDR3aa: CSVAPRFNYGYTF; CDR3nt: TGCAGCGTTGCGCCGAGATTTAACTATGGCTACACCTTC
v_gene: TRBV29-1; abundance: -; j_gene: TRBJ2-1; d_gene: -; CDR3aa: CSPPAGEQFF; CDR3nt: TGCAGCCCCCCCGCGGGTGAGCAGTTCTTC
v_gene: TRBV12-5; abundance: -; j_gene: TRBJ2-7; d_gene: -; CDR3aa: CASALRSEQYF; CDR3nt: TGTGCTAGTGCCTTGAGGAGCGAGCAGTACTTC
v_gene: TRBV5-1; abundance: -; j_gene: TRBJ1-3; d_gene: TRBD1; CDR3aa: CASSPQGKTVVSGNTIYF; CDR3nt: TGCGCCAGCAGCCCACAGGGGAAAACCGTTGTCTCTGGAAACACCATATATTTT
v_gene: TRBV14; abundance: -; j_gene: TRBJ1-1; d_gene: -; CDR3aa: CASSLQLNTEAFF; CDR3nt: TGTGCCAGCAGCCTTCAGTTGAACACTGAAGCTTTCTTT
v_gene: TRBV19; abundance: -; j_gene: TRBJ1-1; d_gene: TRBD1; CDR3aa: CASSIGSGGNTEAFF; CDR3nt: TGTGCCAGTAGTATAGGGTCAGGGGGGAACACTGAAGCTTTCTTT
v_gene: TRBV2; abundance: -; j_gene: TRBJ2-7; d_gene: -; CDR3aa: CASEAAYEQYF; CDR3nt: TGTGCCAGCGAGGCGGCCTACGAGCAGTACTTC
v_gene: TRBV3-1/TRBV3-2; abundance: -; j_gene: TRBJ2-3; d_gene: -; CDR3aa: CASSRSGSMSTDTQYF; CDR3nt: TGTGCCAGCAGCCGATCCGGGTCTATGAGCACAGATACGCAGTATTTT
v_gene: TRBV7-6; abundance: -; j_gene: TRBJ2-7; d_gene: TRBD1; CDR3aa: CASSLDRGPYEQYF; CDR3nt: TGTGCCAGCAGCTTAGACAGGGGGCCCTACGAGCAGTACTTC
v_gene: TRBV15; abundance: -; j_gene: TRBJ1-5; d_gene: -; CDR3aa: CATSPKGEGIGSQPQHF; CDR3nt: TGTGCCACCAGCCCTAAGGGGGAGGGGATAGGTAGTCAGCCCCAGCATTTT
v_gene: TRBV5-5; abundance: few; j_gene: TRBJ1-1; d_gene: -; CDR3aa: CASSLAGDQAFF; CDR3nt: TGTGCCAGCAGCTTGGCCGGAGACCAAGCTTTCTTT
v_gene: TRBV5-8; abundance: once; j_gene: TRBJ1-2; d_gene: -; CDR3aa: CASSLAERIWGYTF; CDR3nt: TGTGCCAGCAGCTTGGCCGAGAGGATTTGGGGCTACACCTTC
v_gene: TRBV6-5; abundance: few; j_gene: TRBJ2-2; d_gene: TRBD1; CDR3aa: CASSLTGWTGELFF; CDR3nt: TGTGCCAGCAGTTTGACAGGGTGGACCGGGGAGCTGTTTTTT
v_gene: TRBV19; abundance: few; j_gene: TRBJ1-1; d_gene: TRBD1; CDR3aa: CASRDGDRGNTEAFF; CDR3nt: TGTGCCAGTAGGGATGGGGACAGGGGGAACACTGAAGCTTTCTTT
v_gene: TRBV13; abundance: -; j_gene: TRBJ1-1; d_gene: -; CDR3aa: CASSHGGDTEAFF; CDR3nt: TGTGCCAGCAGTCATGGGGGGGACACTGAAGCTTTCTTT
v_gene: TRBV6-5; abundance: -; j_gene: TRBJ1-1; d_gene: TRBD1; CDR3aa: CASIRTGGTEAFF; CDR3nt: TGTGCCAGCATCCGGACAGGGGGGACTGAAGCTTTCTTT